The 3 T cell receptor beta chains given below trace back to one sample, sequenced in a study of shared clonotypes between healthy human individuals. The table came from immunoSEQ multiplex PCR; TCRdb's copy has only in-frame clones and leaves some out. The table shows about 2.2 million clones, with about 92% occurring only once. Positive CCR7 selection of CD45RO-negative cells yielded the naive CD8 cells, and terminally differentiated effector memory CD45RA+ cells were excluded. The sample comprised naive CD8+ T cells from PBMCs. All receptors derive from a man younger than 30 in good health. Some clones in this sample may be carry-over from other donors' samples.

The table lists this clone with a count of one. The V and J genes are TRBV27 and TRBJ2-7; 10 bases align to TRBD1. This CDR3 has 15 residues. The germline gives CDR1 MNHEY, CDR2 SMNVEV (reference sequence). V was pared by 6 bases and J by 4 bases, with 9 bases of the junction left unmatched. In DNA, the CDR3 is TGTGCCAGCAGGAGGACAGGGGGTAATTCATACGAGCAGTACTTC. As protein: CASRRTGGNSYEQYF.

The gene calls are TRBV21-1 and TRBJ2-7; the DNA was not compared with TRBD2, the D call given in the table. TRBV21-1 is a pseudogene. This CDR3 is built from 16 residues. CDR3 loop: CASSKEPREHPYEQYF. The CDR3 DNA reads TGTGCCAGCAGCAAAGAACCGAGGGAACACCCCTACGAGCAGTACTTC.

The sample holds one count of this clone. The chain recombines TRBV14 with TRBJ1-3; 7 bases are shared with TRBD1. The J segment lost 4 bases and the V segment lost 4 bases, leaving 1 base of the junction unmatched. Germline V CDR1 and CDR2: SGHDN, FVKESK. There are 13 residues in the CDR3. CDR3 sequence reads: CASSPDRGNTIYF. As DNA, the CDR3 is TGTGCCAGCAGCCCGGACAGGGGAAACACCATATATTTT.